This TCR beta chain was captured by sequencing in a study of tumor-infiltrating lymphocytes in primary liver carcinoma. About the study: Surgical resection was used to treat these primary liver carcinoma patients.

The study extracted blood RNA from unsorted whole blood and also extracted germline DNA. A roughly 4.1-milliliter peripheral blood sample was collected before surgery. Note on this clonotype: The target antigen is unknown.

J lost 3 bases, V lost 4 bases, and 17 bases had no gene match. Germline V lookup: CDR1 SGHRS, CDR2 YFSETQ. CDR3 length equals 18 residues. With around 520 ng total RNA as template and a constant-region primer, TCR beta cDNA was made. Slightly modified ARM-PCR, run as three nested multiplex PCR rounds, produced the TCR beta libraries. TRBV1-TRBV30 forward and Cbeta reverse primers drove the first two approximately 10-cycle rounds. TCRdb passed the multiplex PCR reads through MiXCR, listing each CDR3 protein once. Of approximately 330,000 distinct CDR3 sequences in the sample, about two thirds were seen once. Study-wide points: Tumor top-250-clone fractions significantly exceeded those of blood (p = 0.039). Overlap between tumor regions exceeded overlap of tumor with adjacent tissue or blood.

The chain employs TRBV5-1 and TRBJ2-3; 7 bases agree with TRBD2. This clonotype was obtained from a man aged 40-50 years with primary liver carcinoma and hepatitis B virus infection. Sequenced input: peripheral blood. CDR3 sequence (DNA): TGCGCCAGCAGCACCTTCGGGACTCGCGGGAGAGGGACAGATACGCAGTATTTT. This codes for CASSTFGTRGRGTDTQYF.